This T cell receptor (beta chain) is from a study of beta chain features in type 1 diabetes. The germline V gene has CDR1 SQVTM and CDR2 ANQGSEA. The V end lost 6 bases, the J end lost 5 bases, and 11 bases lay between the germline ends. The CDR3 totals 11 residues. About this clone: The identical CDR3 is also encoded by other nucleotide sequences in the sample.

The isolated RNA, all of it, was reverse transcribed, so expressed TCRB transcripts were what got sequenced. The repertoire was sequenced with immunoSEQ multiplex PCR; TCRdb's copy has only in-frame clones and lacks some. The sample shows approximately 37,000 clones, 49% of them seen only once. One heparinised draw of blood, averaging about 110 mL, came from each donor. This chain connects TRBV29-1 to TRBJ2-7, with D tentatively TRBD2 (5 bases). The source of this sequence is a woman between 18 and 30 years old in good health. The sample was central memory CD4+ T cells from blood. Here the CDR3 reads CSVRGYHEQYF. In DNA form, the CDR3 reads TGCAGCGTCAGAGGGTACCACGAGCAGTACTTC.